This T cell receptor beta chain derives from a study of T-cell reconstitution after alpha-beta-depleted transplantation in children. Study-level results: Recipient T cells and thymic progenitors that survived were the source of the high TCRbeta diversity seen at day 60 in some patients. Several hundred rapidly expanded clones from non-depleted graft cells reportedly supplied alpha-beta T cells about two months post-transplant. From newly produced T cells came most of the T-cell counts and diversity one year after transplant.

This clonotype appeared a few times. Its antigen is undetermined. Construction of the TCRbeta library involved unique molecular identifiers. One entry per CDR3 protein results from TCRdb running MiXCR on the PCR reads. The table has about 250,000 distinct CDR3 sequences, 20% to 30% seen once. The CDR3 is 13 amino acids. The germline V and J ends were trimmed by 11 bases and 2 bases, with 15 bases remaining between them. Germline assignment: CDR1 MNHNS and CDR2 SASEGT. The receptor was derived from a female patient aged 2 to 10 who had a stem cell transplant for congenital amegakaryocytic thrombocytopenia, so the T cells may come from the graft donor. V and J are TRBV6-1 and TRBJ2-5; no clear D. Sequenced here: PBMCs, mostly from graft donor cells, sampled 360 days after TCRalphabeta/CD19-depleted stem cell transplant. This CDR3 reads CAAGSGQQETQYF. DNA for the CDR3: TGTGCCGCCGGGTCGGGCCAGCAAGAGACCCAGTACTTC.